A single sample gave rise to the 23 T cell receptor beta chains below, sequenced in a study of blood T cells in healthy people across ages. Sample-barcoded 5' priming and a J-beta primer mix drove a second PCR of about 6 to 12 cycles. TCRdb processed the 5' RACE reads anew with MiXCR; each CDR3 protein has one entry. Altogether fewer than 900,000 distinct CDR3 sequences are present, 45% to 50% being singletons, with the ten largest covering around a third. Sequenced: blood. These receptors originate from a woman aged 55 to 70 in good health.

V and J are TRBV4-3 and TRBJ2-1; 10 positions agree with TRBD2. The CDR3 has 16 amino acids. The V segment lost 1 base and the J segment 5 bases; nucleotides outside the gene matches: 5. Germline V gene sequence: CDR1 LGHNA, CDR2 YSLEER. As DNA, the CDR3 is TGCGCCAGCAGCCAAGCAGCGGGGGGGACACACAATGAGCAGTTCTTC. Residues: CASSQAAGGTHNEQFF.

This clonotype was picked up a small number of times. The chain joins TRBV3-1 to TRBJ2-5; 9 nucleotides agree with TRBD2. Germline trimming cut 0 bases from V and 4 bases from J; bases unmatched to any gene: 3. The CDR3 is 15 amino acids. Germline assignment: CDR1 LGHDT and CDR2 YNNKEL (reference sequence). CDR3 nucleotide sequence: TGTGCCAGCAGCCAAGATAGCGGGGGCAGAGAGACCCAGTACTTC. This codes for CASSQDSGGRETQYF.

V gene TRBV6-5 combines with J gene TRBJ2-5, with 7 positions matching TRBD2. Trimming removed 0 bases from V and 4 bases from J; junction bases left unmatched: 14. This CDR3 comprises 18 residues. Germline V gene lookup returns CDR1 MNHEY and CDR2 SVGAGI. The CDR3 sequence: CASSYSIGIAGVLETQYF. In DNA form, the CDR3 reads TGTGCCAGCAGTTACTCGATAGGCATTGCGGGAGTATTAGAGACCCAGTACTTC.

V is TRBV7-2 and J is TRBJ2-1; 11 bases fit TRBD2. TRBJ2-7 explains the end of the DNA better; the J call may be wrong. The CDR3 runs 15 residues. Germline CDR1 SGHTA, CDR2 FQGNSA. The CDR3 protein is CASRAGTSGYNEQYF. CDR3 DNA sequence: TGTGCCAGCAGAGCCGGGACTAGCGGCTACAATGAGCAGTACTTC.

In its sample, this clonotype was seen once. The chain couples TRBV3-1 to TRBJ1-1, with 10 bases fitting TRBD1. After removal of 4 bases from V and 4 bases from J, the junction contained 9 bases not matched to a gene. Germline V gene data show CDR1 as LGHDT and CDR2 as YNNKEL (reference sequence). The CDR3 has 16 amino acids. The CDR3 coding sequence is TGTGCCAGCAGCCCCCGGACAGGGGGGAGTGTCACTGAAGCTTTCTTT. Protein product: CASSPRTGGSVTEAFF. The full variable domain, completed using reference TRBV3-1 and TRBJ1-1, is DTAVSQTPKYLVTQMGNDKSIKCEQNLGHDTMYWYKQDSKKFLKIMFSYNNKELIINETVPNRFSPKSPDKAHLNLHINSLELGDSAVYFCASSPRTGGSVTEAFFGQGTRLTVV.

There are a few counts of this clonotype. The chain recombines TRBV20-1 with TRBJ2-5; 12 bases agree with TRBD2. The assigned J gene may be wrong: the sequence end matches TRBJ2-7 better. The CDR3 extends over 14 amino acids. Germline V gene lookup returns CDR1 DFQATT and CDR2 SNEGSKA (reference sequence). The CDR3 reads CSVYLQTSGSEQYF. The CDR3 DNA sequence: TGCAGTGTTTACCTCCAGACTAGCGGGAGCGAGCAGTACTTC.

Details on this clonotype: The junction and the germline gene differ at one end; a read error may be behind it. The gene calls are TRBV7-2 and TRBJ2-7; a possible D gene is TRBD1 (5 bases). CDR1 SGHTA and CDR2 FQGNSA come from the germline V gene. CDR3 length equals 15 residues. The CDR3 is CASSVASSQGNEQYF. The CDR3 coding sequence is TGTGCCAGCAGCGTAGCTTCGTCTCAGGGCAATGAGCAGTACTTC.

This clonotype occurred many times. A much larger clone differs by one base, so this may be a read error. V and J are TRBV7-2 and TRBJ2-3, with a weak D call TRBD1 (5 bases). Germline values: CDR1 SGHTA, CDR2 FQGNSA. The CDR3 is 14 amino acids. V lost 5 bases to trimming and J lost 0 bases, with 9 bases between them. For the CDR3, the DNA is TGTGCCAGCAGCGTCAGGGCGAGCACAGATACGCAGTATTTT. Amino acids: CASSVRASTDTQYF.

The rearrangement uses TRBV5-5 and TRBJ2-7, with 7 bases that match TRBD1. J lost 5 bases, V lost 0 bases, and 5 bases had no gene match. This CDR3 region has 14 residues. From germline, CDR1 is SGHKS and CDR2 YYEKEE (reference sequence). Here the CDR3 reads CASSLAGTDDEQYF. For the CDR3, the DNA is TGTGCCAGCAGCTTGGCCGGGACAGACGACGAGCAGTACTTC.

The chain employs TRBV9 and TRBJ2-1; TRBD2 matches 9 bases. The germline V gene encodes CDR1 SGDLS and CDR2 YYNGEE. The CDR3 loop spans 15 amino acids. V was pared by 0 bases and J by 7 bases, with 5 bases of the junction left unmatched. As DNA, the CDR3 is TGTGCCAGCAGCGTAGTAGCGGGAGTAAGTAATGAGCAGTTCTTC. Its protein is CASSVVAGVSNEQFF.

The CDR3 reads CASSFETTSGTLGGTYEQYF. CDR3 DNA sequence: TGTGCCAGCAGTTTTGAAACGACTAGCGGGACCCTCGGAGGAACCTACGAGCAGTACTTC. The rearrangement uses TRBV12-3 or TRBV12-4 and TRBJ2-7; TRBD2 agrees at 11 bases. Trimming took 3 bases from V and 2 from J; bases not matched to a gene: 18. CDR3 size: 20 residues.

This sequence joins TRBV7-9 and TRBJ2-3, with D perhaps matching TRBD2 (5 bases). This CDR3 is 14 amino acids long. Germline assignment: CDR1 SEHNR and CDR2 FQNEAQ (reference sequence). V was clipped by 3 bases and J by 2 bases, with 9 bases between them. CDR3 amino acids: CASSFERLTDTQYF. CDR3 DNA: TGTGCCAGCAGCTTCGAGCGGCTCACAGATACGCAGTATTTT.

In its sample, this clonotype was seen a few times. This chain links TRBV4-3 with TRBJ2-3; 7 positions agree with TRBD1. CDR3 length: 16 amino acids. The V segment lost 0 bases and the J segment 0 bases; nucleotides outside the gene matches: 3. CDR1 LGHNA and CDR2 YSLEER come from the germline V gene. The CDR3: CASSQDEGASTDTQYF. The CDR3 nucleotides read TGCGCCAGCAGCCAAGATGAGGGGGCTAGCACAGATACGCAGTATTTT.

Concerning this clonotype itself: Mismatch with germline at one junction end may stem from a read error. The chain couples TRBV28 to TRBJ2-5; 10 nucleotides agree with TRBD1. Judging by the DNA end, TRBJ2-7 fits better; the J call may be wrong. Germline V gene sequence: CDR1 MDHEN, CDR2 SYDVKM. The CDR3 sequence is 16 residues long. CDR3 sequence reads: CASSLLLGTGEGEQYF. Written as DNA, the CDR3 is TGCGCCAGCAGTTTGCTCCTCGGGACAGGGGAGGGCGAGCAGTACTTC.

This clonotype has more than one count but fewer than ten. The chain combines TRBV24-1 with TRBJ2-7; D remains ambiguous. The V and J ends lost 3 bases and 0 bases respectively, with 5 bases between them. The CDR3 sequence is 13 residues long. CDR1 and CDR2 (germline): KGHDR, SFDVKD. CDR3 amino acids: CATSDTDSYEQYF. The CDR3 DNA reads as TGTGCCACCAGTGATACGGACTCCTACGAGCAGTACTTC.

V usage is TRBV5-1 and J usage is TRBJ2-5; D unresolved. The CDR3 consists of 11 residues. Trimming pared 4 bases from V and 11 bases from J, leaving 12 bases between. Looked up from germline, CDR1 is SGHRS and CDR2 is YFSETQ. The CDR3: CASSRRGSQYF. DNA for the CDR3: TGCGCCAGCAGCCGCCGTGGTAGTCAGTACTTC.

V usage is TRBV20-1 and J usage is TRBJ2-5; 7 positions agree with TRBD1. The DNA matches TRBJ2-7 better at its end, which makes the J call doubtful. The CDR3 sequence is 12 residues long. Germline V lookup: CDR1 DFQATT, CDR2 SNEGSKA (reference sequence). For the CDR3, the DNA is TGCAGTGCCGGGACAGAGAGATACGAGCAGTACTTC. Translation gives CSAGTERYEQYF.

This clonotype was detected only a few times. The chain links TRBV5-5 to TRBJ1-5; 9 bases match TRBD1. Unmatched junction bases numbered 6, after V lost 1 base and J lost 1 base. This CDR3 contains 17 residues. The germline V gene has CDR1 SGHKS and CDR2 YYEKEE (reference sequence). As DNA, the CDR3 is TGTGCCAGCAGCTTGTGGGACAGGGTTACGAGCAATCAGCCCCAGCATTTT. As protein: CASSLWDRVTSNQPQHF.

The chain links TRBV7-2 to TRBJ2-7, with D perhaps matching TRBD1 or TRBD2 (6 bases each). Trimming took off 2 bases at V and 1 base at J, with 12 bases between the two ends. Germline CDR1 reads SGHTA; CDR2 reads FQGNSA. The CDR3 consists of 15 residues. The CDR3, as DNA: TGTGCCAGCAGCTTAAGGTTAGGGGGGTCCTACGAGCAGTACTTC. The encoded protein is CASSLRLGGSYEQYF.

Concerning this clonotype itself: The junction differs from germline at one of its ends, possibly a read error. The chain's CDR3 is CASNLRIYEQYF. CDR3 DNA: TGTGCCAGCAATTTACGGATCTACGAGCAGTACTTC. The chain has TRBV28 and TRBJ2-7; no clear D. CDR3 length equals 12 residues. In germline, CDR1 is MDHEN, CDR2 SYDVKM.

This clonotype came up a few times. V gene TRBV6-2 or TRBV6-3 combines with J gene TRBJ2-1; 7 bases align to TRBD2. The CDR3 covers 14 residues. Germline V gives CDR1 MNHEY, CDR2 SVGEGT. Trimming took 6 bases from V and 5 from J; bases not matched to a gene: 7. In DNA, the CDR3 is TGTGCCAGCAGACCAAGCGGGACCGACAATGAGCAGTTCTTC. Its translation: CASRPSGTDNEQFF.

This chain uses TRBV20-1 with TRBJ1-2, with D unclear. CDR1 is DFQATT, CDR2 SNEGSKA, per germline (reference sequence). This CDR3 is 15 amino acids long. V gave up 4 bases and J gave up 5 bases, with 20 bases separating them. The CDR3 bases are TGCAGTGCTACCCAAGCTTTCGGGCTTCGGTATGGCTACACCTTC. Protein product: CSATQAFGLRYGYTF.

The genes are TRBV7-2 and TRBJ1-1, with D maybe TRBD1 (6 bases). Trimming took off 1 base at V and 10 bases at J, with 16 bases between the two ends. The V gene's germline CDR1 is SGHTA and CDR2 FQGNSA. This CDR3 spans 14 amino acids. For the CDR3, the DNA is TGTGCCAGCAGCTTAGGCAGGGGTGCTGGGGGAGCTTTCTTT. Amino acids: CASSLGRGAGGAFF.